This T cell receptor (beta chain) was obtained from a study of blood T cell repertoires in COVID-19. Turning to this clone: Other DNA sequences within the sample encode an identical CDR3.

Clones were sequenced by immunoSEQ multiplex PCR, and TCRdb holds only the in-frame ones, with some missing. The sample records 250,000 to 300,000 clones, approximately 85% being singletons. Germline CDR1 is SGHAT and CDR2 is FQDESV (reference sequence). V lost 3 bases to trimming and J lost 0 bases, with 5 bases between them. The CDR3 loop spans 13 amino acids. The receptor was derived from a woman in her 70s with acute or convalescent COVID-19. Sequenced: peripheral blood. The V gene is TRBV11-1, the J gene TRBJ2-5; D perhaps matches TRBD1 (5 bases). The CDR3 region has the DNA TGTGCCAGCAGCTTGGACAACCAAGAGACCCAGTACTTC. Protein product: CASSLDNQETQYF.